The 25 T cell receptor beta chains presented below share a single source sample, sequenced in a study of T cell changes during pregnancy in multiple sclerosis. TCRdb's table, derived via immunoSEQ multiplex PCR, lists solely in-frame clones and lacks some. The sample yields tens of thousands of clones, 85% to 95% seen once. The sequencing used peripheral blood, collected in the third trimester of pregnancy. These receptors were obtained from a female donor in good health, enrolled as a control in a pregnancy study.

This clone was recorded only once. V gene TRBV9 combines with J gene TRBJ1-3; unclear D gene. The germline V gene encodes CDR1 SGDLS and CDR2 YYNGEE. The CDR3 runs 17 residues. V lost 4 bases and J lost 0, with 17 bases in between. The CDR3 loop reads CASSLRGYGNSGNTIYF. The CDR3 DNA reads TGTGCCAGCAGCCTCAGAGGCTACGGCAACTCTGGAAACACCATATATTTT.

This clone was detected a few times. This chain joins TRBV29-1 and TRBJ1-1; the match to TRBD1 covers 9 bases. This CDR3 region has 12 residues. Trimming cost V 6 bases and J 8 bases; bases outside gene matches: 7. Per the germline V gene, CDR1 is SQVTM and CDR2 is ANQGSEA. The CDR3 reads CSVPPGQGEAFF. CDR3 in DNA: TGCAGCGTCCCCCCAGGACAGGGGGAAGCTTTCTTT.

This chain uses TRBV5-1 with TRBJ1-2, with 8 bases that match TRBD1. The CDR3 covers 15 residues. The J segment lost 0 bases and the V segment lost 4 bases, leaving 5 bases of the junction unmatched. Germline assignment: CDR1 SGHRS and CDR2 YFSETQ. The chain's CDR3 is CASSRDRLTNYGYTF. The CDR3 DNA reads as TGCGCCAGCAGCCGGGACAGGCTTACTAACTATGGCTACACCTTC.

This chain links TRBV29-1 with TRBJ1-1; the match to TRBD1 covers 9 bases. The ends lost 6 bases at V and 1 base at J; junction bases unmatched: 6. CDR3 length: 14 residues. Germline CDR1 and CDR2: SQVTM and ANQGSEA. CDR3 in DNA: TGCAGCGTGAGACAGGGGGAGCCGAACACTGAAGCTTTCTTT. Translation gives CSVRQGEPNTEAFF.

This rearrangement joins TRBV6-5 to TRBJ2-1, with a tentative D call TRBD2 (6 bases). CDR3 length equals 14 residues. Germline values: CDR1 MNHEY, CDR2 SVGAGI. Trimming shortened V by 5 bases and J by 2 bases, and 10 bases separated the two germline ends. The CDR3 coding sequence is TGTGCCAGCAGTCCACGACTAGCCTACAATGAGCAGTTCTTC. This codes for CASSPRLAYNEQFF.

This chain joins TRBV30 and TRBJ1-5, with D unclear. The CDR3 sequence is 15 residues long. CDR1 is GTSNPN, CDR2 SVGIG, per germline (reference sequence). V lost 3 bases to trimming and J lost 1 base, with 13 bases between them. CDR3 amino acids: CAWSGGRGSNQPQHF. In nucleotides, the CDR3 is TGTGCCTGGAGCGGAGGCAGAGGAAGCAATCAGCCCCAGCATTTT. Using reference TRBV30 and TRBJ1-5 for the parts outside the CDR3, the full variable domain is SQTIHQWPATLVQPVGSPLSLECTVEGTSNPNLYWYRQAAGRGLQLLFYSVGIGQISSEVPQNLSASRPQDRQFILSSKKLLLSDSGFYLCAWSGGRGSNQPQHFGDGTRLSIL.

The chain has TRBV6-1 and TRBJ1-2, with unresolved D. This CDR3 is built from 14 residues. The V and J ends lost 0 bases and 8 bases respectively, with 13 bases between them. Germline values: CDR1 MNHNS, CDR2 SASEGT. CDR3 DNA sequence: TGTGCCAGCAGTGAAGCGCTAGAGGCTTCCGGCTACACCTTC. It translates to CASSEALEASGYTF.

This clone has only one observation. The V and J genes are TRBV5-5 and TRBJ2-1; 12 nucleotides agree with TRBD1. Unmatched junction bases numbered 5, after V lost 3 bases and J lost 7 bases. CDR1 and CDR2 from the germline V gene are SGHKS and YYEKEE (reference sequence). This CDR3 spans 15 amino acids. The CDR3 DNA reads TGTGCCAGCAGCTCCGGGACAGGGGGCATGAATGAGCAGTTCTTC. The encoded protein is CASSSGTGGMNEQFF.

This chain joins TRBV18 and TRBJ2-4; TRBD1 agrees at 8 bases. The CDR3 extends over 13 amino acids. Per germline, CDR1 KGHSH and CDR2 LQKENI. The V and J ends lost 2 bases and 6 bases, in that order; junction bases with no gene match: 0. For the CDR3, the DNA is TGTGCCAGCTCACCAGGACAGGGAAACATTCAGTACTTC. Encoded protein: CASSPGQGNIQYF.

V gene TRBV4-2 combines with J gene TRBJ1-2; D is possibly TRBD1 (5 bases). Germline assignment: CDR1 LGHNA and CDR2 YNFKEQ. Trimming removed 0 bases from V and 1 base from J, with 12 bases in between. The CDR3 consists of 16 residues. CDR3 amino acids: CASSQDVRGINYGYTF. CDR3 in DNA: TGTGCCAGCAGCCAAGATGTAAGGGGTATTAACTATGGCTACACCTTC.

This chain connects TRBV27 to TRBJ2-7, with 8 bases matching TRBD2. This CDR3 is built from 15 residues. The germline V gene encodes CDR1 MNHEY and CDR2 SMNVEV (reference sequence). V lost 5 bases and J lost 0; bases outside the gene matches: 6. CDR3 bases: TGTGCCAGCAGTAAAAGCGGGGGAGGCTCCTACGAGCAGTACTTC. It encodes CASSKSGGGSYEQYF.

V and J are TRBV5-1 and TRBJ1-2, with 8 bases matching TRBD1. The CDR3 has 13 residues. V gave up 4 bases and J gave up 8 bases; unmatched junction bases: 7. Germline V CDR1 and CDR2: SGHRS, YFSETQ. CDR3 in DNA: TGCGCCAGCAGCCCGGACAGGGTAGACGGCTACACCTTC. This translates into CASSPDRVDGYTF.

In regard to this clone: Other DNA sequences from this sample encode an identical CDR3 as well. This sequence joins TRBV4-3 and TRBJ2-1; TRBD1 matches at 7 bases. The length of the CDR3 is 15 residues. CDR1 is LGHNA and CDR2 is YSLEER in the germline V gene. Trimming cost V 1 base and J 3 bases; bases outside gene matches: 3. The CDR3 DNA reads TGCGCCAGCAGCCAAGCACGGACAGGCTACAATGAGCAGTTCTTC. Its protein product is CASSQARTGYNEQFF.

This chain connects TRBV7-2 to TRBJ1-2; D uncertain. This CDR3 spans 11 amino acids. Germline V gene lookup returns CDR1 SGHTA and CDR2 FQGNSA. V gave up 7 bases and J gave up 6 bases, with 9 bases separating them. The CDR3 reads CASIYPDGYTF. CDR3 coding DNA: TGTGCCAGCATCTATCCCGATGGCTACACCTTC.

The V gene is TRBV4-1, the J gene TRBJ2-5; D might be TRBD1 (5 bases). There are 11 residues in the CDR3. From germline, CDR1 is MGHRA and CDR2 YSYEKL. Trimming stripped 2 bases from V and 7 bases from J, with 5 bases between. The CDR3 DNA reads TGCGCCAGCAGCCAAACAGGGACCCAGTACTTC. It is translated as CASSQTGTQYF.

V usage is TRBV6-5 and J usage is TRBJ1-2; 7 nucleotides line up with TRBD1. The V gene end was trimmed by 6 bases and the J gene end by 6 bases; junction bases not matched to a gene: 4. Germline CDR1 reads MNHEY; CDR2 reads SVGAGI. The CDR3 sequence is 12 residues long. Written as DNA, the CDR3 is TGTGCCAGCAGCCAACAGGGGAATGGCTACACCTTC. It codes for CASSQQGNGYTF.

This clone was recorded once. J is TRBJ2-7 and V is TRBV21-1; the tabulated D call, TRBD1, remains unverified against the DNA. TRBV21-1 is noted as a pseudogene. The CDR3 consists of 14 residues. CDR3 in amino acids: CASTFTGRLDEQYF. CDR3 bases: TGTGCCAGCACCTTTACAGGCCGGCTGGACGAGCAGTACTTC.

The chain couples TRBV28 to TRBJ2-7; the match to TRBD1 covers 7 bases. There are 14 residues in the CDR3. The germline V gene encodes CDR1 MDHEN and CDR2 SYDVKM. The J segment lost 4 bases and the V segment lost 10 bases, leaving 13 bases of the junction unmatched. DNA for the CDR3: TGTGCCATGGATCGGGAAGGGGGCTGTTACGAGCAGTACTTC. It encodes CAMDREGGCYEQYF.

The genes are TRBV5-5 and TRBJ1-1, with D unresolved. Germline CDR1 reads SGHKS; CDR2 reads YYEKEE (reference sequence). The CDR3 contains 13 residues. V lost 4 bases, J lost 3 bases, and 10 bases lay in between. CDR3 region: CASSPPRDTEAFF. The DNA of the CDR3 is TGTGCCAGCAGCCCACCGAGGGACACTGAAGCTTTCTTT.

V and J are TRBV28 and TRBJ1-2; no clear D. Germline V CDR1 and CDR2: MDHEN, SYDVKM. With 4 bases removed from V and 4 bases from J, the gap between germline ends came to 10 bases. The CDR3 is made up of 13 amino acids. The DNA for the CDR3 is TGTGCCAGCAGTTCCCGTGCTAGCTATGGCTACACCTTC. Amino acids: CASSSRASYGYTF.

The chain links TRBV6-5 to TRBJ2-2, with D possibly matching TRBD1 (6 bases). Germline V gene lookup returns CDR1 MNHEY and CDR2 SVGAGI. Trimming shortened V by 8 bases and J by 4 bases, and 14 bases separated the two germline ends. The CDR3 extends over 14 amino acids. CDR3 residues: CASLSRGGTGELFF. The CDR3 nucleotides are TGTGCCAGCCTGAGCAGGGGCGGCACCGGGGAGCTGTTTTTT.

J is TRBJ2-3 and V is TRBV19, with D tentatively TRBD2 (5 bases). Germline-derived CDR1 and CDR2 are LNHDA and SQIVND (reference sequence). Deletions cut 5 bases from V and 4 bases from J, with 13 bases between. The CDR3 extends over 14 amino acids. The CDR3 DNA reads TGTGCCAGTAGTCCCCGGAGGTTTTCAGATACGCAGTATTTT. Translated, it gives CASSPRRFSDTQYF.

This clone has a single count. V usage is TRBV11-2 and J usage is TRBJ1-1; TRBD1 might be the D (5 bases). The germline V gene encodes CDR1 SGHAT and CDR2 FQNNGV. Trimming left V 1 base short and J 1 base short, with 7 bases between. The CDR3 is 14 amino acids. The CDR3 DNA reads TGTGCCAGCAGCTTAGCAGGGCCGAACACTGAAGCTTTCTTT. This gives the protein CASSLAGPNTEAFF.

The chain carries TRBV18 and TRBJ1-3; a possible D gene is TRBD1 (5 bases). CDR3 length: 15 amino acids. Trimming took off 5 bases at V and 0 bases at J, with 11 bases between the two ends. The germline V gene encodes CDR1 KGHSH and CDR2 LQKENI. The CDR3 coding sequence is TGTGCCAGCTCATACCAGGGCTCCTCTGGAAACACCATATATTTT. This codes for CASSYQGSSGNTIYF. Based on the CDR3 plus reference TRBV18 and TRBJ1-3, the full variable domain is NAGVMQNPRHLVRRRGQEARLRCSPMKGHSHVYWYRQLPEEGLKFMVYLQKENIIDESGMPKERFSAEFPKEGPSILRIQQVVRGDSAAYFCASSYQGSSGNTIYFGEGSWLTVV.

The chain is built from TRBV28 and TRBJ2-1, with 7 nucleotides matching TRBD1. Trimming removed 2 bases from V and 9 bases from J; junction bases left unmatched: 10. Germline V gene lookup returns CDR1 MDHEN and CDR2 SYDVKM. The CDR3 totals 15 residues. Here the CDR3 reads CASSLMLGGKVEQFF. The DNA of the CDR3 is TGTGCCAGCAGTTTAATGCTAGGGGGCAAGGTTGAGCAGTTCTTC.